This TCR beta chain was captured in a study of cytomegalovirus exposure and HLA in healthy donors (dated by TCRdb to 2017 to 2019). Concerning the study at large: According to a later analysis, the roughly 120 validation repertoires were produced on the same platform as the 600 to 850 repertoires of the first cohort. The study aimed to test whether signatures of past pathogen exposure could be identified by cataloging public T cell receptors. In addition to the first cohort of hundreds of subjects, a separate validation cohort of 120 different subjects was used. The study combined high-throughput TCR immunosequencing, statistical association of individual TCRs with disease status, and machine learning to predict cytomegalovirus infection status.

The donors belonged to the validation cohort of over a hundred subjects, which was separate from the 666-subject first cohort. Libraries were prepared through the immunoSEQ multiplex PCR assay. On the authors' methods: A statistical classification framework was built for diagnosing cytomegalovirus status from the catalog of TCR beta chain sequences. TCRdb limited this immuneACCESS table to in-frame rearrangements with V and J called. A share of clones is missing; checked studies link under half to unresolved V genes, and the rest is unexplained. That table furnishes V, J and clone size, whereas the DNA furnished D and trimming. This sample holds around 190,000 clones; 80% to 90% were observed only once. Clones ranked in the top ten supply roughly 1.2% of the sample. The paper's findings and limits, for the study overall: In vitro tests confirmed that a few of the cytomegalovirus-associated TCR beta chains recognize cytomegalovirus antigens. It was suggested by the authors that the approach could potentially be generalized to other disease states and immunological phenotypes. Across donors, most TCR sequences were observed very rarely, whereas some public TCRs were present in many individuals. Subsequent analysis determined that TCRs grouped into clusters in the first cohort also showed a tendency toward co-occurrence across the 120 validation repertoires, and 94% of cluster scores exceeded 0. In the study, 150 to 200 TCR beta chains were listed as associated with cytomegalovirus. A later analysis had no HLA typing for the validation cohort, so co-occurrence there was scored across all 110 or so repertoires. Cytomegalovirus status was reported to be diagnosed by the classifier with high specificity and sensitivity in both the original and validation cohorts.

A word on this clone: The antigen this receptor binds is unknown. Qualities for individual bases were not recorded, and no much larger clone is one base off.

The sequencing input was PBMCs. The TCR comes from a woman aged 25 to 39 in good health and CMV-seronegative.

The CDR3 is CSVEDPSTEAFF. The DNA is TGCAGCGTTGAAGATCCTTCCACTGAAGCTTTCTTT. The V and J segments used are TRBV29-1 and TRBJ1-1; the D gene cannot be resolved reliably. V is pared back by 0 bases and J by 4 bases, with 6 bases lying between the germline termini. The CDR3 has 12 amino acids, counting the end cysteine and phenylalanine. CDR3 DNA only is kept here, 36 bases in frame from base 1. The germline V gene gives CDR1 as SQVTM and CDR2 as ANQGSEA.